Below are 15 T cell receptor beta chains sequenced from a single sample in a study of shared clonotypes between healthy human individuals. Produced via immunoSEQ multiplex PCR; TCRdb's table is partial and in-frame only. The sample lists about a million clones, more than 75% occurring once. Source material: memory CD4+ T cells sorted from blood. Subset: CD45RA-negative fraction. Every receptor here comes from a man between 18 and 29 years old in good health.

This chain connects TRBV10-3 to TRBJ2-1, with 9 bases identical to TRBD1. Germline V gene lookup returns CDR1 ENHRY and CDR2 SYGVKD. V lost 0 bases, J lost 9 bases, and 6 bases stayed unmatched. The CDR3 runs to 15 residues. The DNA for the CDR3 is TGTGCCATCAGTGAGTCGATACAGGGGGCGCGTGAGCAGTTCTTC. It translates to CAISESIQGAREQFF.

This clone was detected once. The chain joins TRBV29-1 to TRBJ2-7; TRBD1 matches 8 bases. V shed 6 bases, J shed 3 bases, and the junction held 7 bases outside the gene matches. The CDR3 runs to 13 residues. Germline V gene data show CDR1 as SQVTM and CDR2 as ANQGSEA. CDR3 in amino acids: CSVGTGANYEQYF. The CDR3 DNA follows: TGCAGCGTGGGGACAGGCGCCAACTACGAGCAGTACTTC.

As DNA, the CDR3 is TGTGCCAGCAGCTTAGGGACAGATATGAACACTGAAGCTTTCTTT. It is translated as CASSLGTDMNTEAFF. V is TRBV7-9 and J is TRBJ1-1; possible D gene TRBD1, 6 bases. With 1 base removed from V and 0 bases from J, the gap between germline ends came to 9 bases. The CDR3 runs to 15 residues. Germline CDR1 reads SEHNR; CDR2 reads FQNEAQ (reference sequence). The full variable domain, its missing parts supplied by reference TRBV7-9 and TRBJ1-1, is DTGVSQNPRHKITKRGQNVTFRCDPISEHNRLYWYRQTLGQGPEFLTYFQNEAQLEKSRLLSDRFSAERPKGSFSTLEIQRTEQGDSAMYLCASSLGTDMNTEAFFGQGTRLTVV.

This clone has more than one count but fewer than ten. The V and J genes are TRBV2 and TRBJ2-1; TRBD2 aligns across 12 bases. With 9 bases clipped from V and 7 bases from J, the junction kept 7 bases outside the gene matches. Per the germline V gene, CDR1 is SNHLY and CDR2 is FYNNEI. CDR3 size: 14 residues. CDR3 sequence (DNA): TGTGCCAGTACTAGCGGGGGGTCTGGGAATGAGCAGTTCTTC. Translation: CASTSGGSGNEQFF.

The table lists this clone with a few counts. Distinct nucleotide sequences in the sample also encode this CDR3. The chain links TRBV18 to TRBJ2-3, with D unresolved. V lost 2 bases and J 3 bases, leaving 3 bases between the germline ends. This CDR3 contains 12 residues. Germline assignment: CDR1 KGHSH and CDR2 LQKENI. CDR3 region: CASSPGTDTQYF. The CDR3 DNA reads as TGTGCCAGCTCACCAGGGACAGATACGCAGTATTTT.

The rearrangement joins TRBV18 to TRBJ1-1, with D unclear. The V end was cut by 5 bases, the J end by 0 bases, with 16 bases between. Germline V gene data show CDR1 as KGHSH and CDR2 as LQKENI. This CDR3 spans 16 amino acids. CDR3 protein: CASSSGLQIMNTEAFF. CDR3 in DNA: TGTGCCAGCTCATCAGGCCTACAGATCATGAACACTGAAGCTTTCTTT.

The chain links TRBV13 to TRBJ2-3; 11 nucleotides match TRBD2. Trimming at V came to 4 bases and at J to 6 bases, leaving 3 bases not matched to a gene. The CDR3 contains 14 residues. CDR1 is PRHDT and CDR2 is FYEKMQ in the germline V gene (reference sequence). CDR3 in DNA: TGTGCCAGCAGCTATAGCGGGGGGGCGGATACGCAGTATTTT. This translates into CASSYSGGADTQYF.

V is TRBV6-5 and J is TRBJ1-1; D remains unclear. Germline CDR1 is MNHEY and CDR2 is SVGAGI. The CDR3 has 12 residues. The V end was cut by 9 bases, the J end by 0 bases, with 8 bases between. The CDR3 protein is CARVQLNTEAFF. The CDR3 DNA sequence: TGTGCCAGGGTCCAACTGAACACTGAAGCTTTCTTT.

V and J are TRBV12-2 and TRBJ2-1; the table's D call, TRBD2, was not checked against the DNA. TRBV12-2 counts as a pseudogene. The CDR3 spans 19 residues. DNA of the CDR3: TGTGCAAGTCGCTCGCCCCATGGGACTAGCGGGCGGACCTACAATGAGCAGTTCTTC. Its translation is CASRSPHGTSGRTYNEQFF.

V gene TRBV5-4 combines with J gene TRBJ2-7, with 7 positions matching TRBD2. Trimming cost V 0 bases and J 5 bases; bases outside gene matches: 8. CDR1 and CDR2 (germline): SGHNT, YYREEE (reference sequence). This CDR3 comprises 15 residues. The CDR3 protein is CASSLAGEGRDEQYF. CDR3 in DNA: TGTGCCAGCAGCTTGGCCGGGGAGGGGAGAGACGAGCAGTACTTC.

The chain links TRBV4-2 to TRBJ1-3; TRBD1 is a possible D gene (5 bases). Looked up from germline, CDR1 is LGHNA and CDR2 is YNFKEQ. Trimming removed 0 bases from V and 1 base from J, with 10 bases in between. The CDR3 has 16 residues. The CDR3 protein is CASSQETGTSGNTIYF. As DNA, the CDR3 is TGTGCCAGCAGCCAAGAAACCGGGACTTCTGGAAACACCATATATTTT.

This clone has ten or more counts. Other DNA variants within this sample encode the same CDR3. The rearrangement links TRBV29-1 to TRBJ1-5; no reliable D call. Trimming stripped 4 bases from V and 0 bases from J, with 7 bases between. The CDR3 contains 13 residues. Germline-derived CDR1 and CDR2 are SQVTM and ANQGSEA. The CDR3 coding sequence is TGCAGCGTTGGAAGTAATAGCAATCAGCCCCAGCATTTT. This gives the protein CSVGSNSNQPQHF.

The chain joins TRBV14 to TRBJ2-7; D uncertain. CDR3 length equals 17 residues. V shed 1 base and J shed 7 bases, with 23 bases lying between them. The germline V gene encodes CDR1 SGHDN and CDR2 FVKESK. The CDR3 sequence: CASSQVTGDPAGVEQYF. Here the CDR3 DNA reads TGTGCCAGCAGCCAAGTTACTGGCGACCCCGCAGGAGTAGAGCAGTACTTC. The whole variable domain, remainder taken from reference TRBV14 and TRBJ2-7, is EAGVTQFPSHSVIEKGQTVTLRCDPISGHDNLYWYRRVMGKEIKFLLHFVKESKQDESGMPNNRFLAERTGGTYSTLKVQPAELEDSGVYFCASSQVTGDPAGVEQYFGPGTRLTVT.

The chain employs TRBV12-5 and TRBJ2-3; D is uncertain. The CDR3 extends over 13 amino acids. Germline V gene lookup returns CDR1 LGHNT and CDR2 FRNRAP. V shed 6 bases and J shed 8 bases, with 15 bases lying between them. For the CDR3, the DNA is TGTGCTAGTGGCCCCGGGCGCCTGGGTACGCAGTATTTT. The encoded protein is CASGPGRLGTQYF. Combining the CDR3 with reference TRBV12-5 and TRBJ2-3 gives the whole variable domain DARVTQTPRHKVTEMGQEVTMRCQPILGHNTVFWYRQTMMQGLELLAYFRNRAPLDDSGMPKDRFSAEMPDATLATLKIQPSEPRDSAVYFCASGPGRLGTQYFGPGTRLTVL.

The chain recombines TRBV10-2 with TRBJ2-1; D not certain. Trimming removed 7 bases from V and 6 bases from J, with 10 bases in between. The length of the CDR3 is 12 residues. Germline V gives CDR1 WSHSY, CDR2 SAAADI. Here the CDR3 DNA reads TGCGCCAGCACCCGCACGACCAATGAGCAGTTCTTC. Translation: CASTRTTNEQFF.